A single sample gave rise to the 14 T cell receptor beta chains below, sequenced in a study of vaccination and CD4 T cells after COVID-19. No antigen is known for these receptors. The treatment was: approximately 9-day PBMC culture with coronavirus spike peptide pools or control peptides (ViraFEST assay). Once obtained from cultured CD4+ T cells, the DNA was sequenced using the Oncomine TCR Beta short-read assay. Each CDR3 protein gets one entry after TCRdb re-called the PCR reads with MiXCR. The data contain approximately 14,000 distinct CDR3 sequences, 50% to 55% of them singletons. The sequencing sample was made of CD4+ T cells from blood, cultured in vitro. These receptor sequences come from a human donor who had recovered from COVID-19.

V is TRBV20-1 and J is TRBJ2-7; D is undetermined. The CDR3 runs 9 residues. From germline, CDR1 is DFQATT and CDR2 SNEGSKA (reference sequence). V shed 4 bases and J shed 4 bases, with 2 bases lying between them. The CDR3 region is CSANYEQYF. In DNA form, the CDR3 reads TGCAGTGCTAATTACGAGCAGTACTTC.

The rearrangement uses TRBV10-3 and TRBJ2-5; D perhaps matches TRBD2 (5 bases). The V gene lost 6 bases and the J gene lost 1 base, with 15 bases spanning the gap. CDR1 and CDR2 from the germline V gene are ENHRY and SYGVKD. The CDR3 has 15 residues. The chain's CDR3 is CAISASVGGQETQYF. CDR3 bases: TGTGCCATCAGCGCATCTGTAGGAGGCCAAGAGACCCAGTACTTC.

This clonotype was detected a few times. CDR3: CASSLGWRQSTDTQYF. Here the CDR3 DNA reads TGTGCCAGCAGCTTGGGTTGGCGGCAGAGCACAGATACGCAGTATTTT. The gene calls are TRBV5-4 and TRBJ2-3; no clear D. Trimming left V 0 bases short and J 0 bases short, with 11 bases between. This CDR3 region has 16 residues. Germline CDR1 reads SGHNT; CDR2 reads YYREEE (reference sequence).

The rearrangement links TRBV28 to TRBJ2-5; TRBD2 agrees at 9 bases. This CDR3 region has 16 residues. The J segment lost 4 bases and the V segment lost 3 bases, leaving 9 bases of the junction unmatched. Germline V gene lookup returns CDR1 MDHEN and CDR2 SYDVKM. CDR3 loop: CASSFSGRRRVETQYF. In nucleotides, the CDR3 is TGTGCCAGCAGTTTCAGCGGGAGGAGGCGCGTAGAGACCCAGTACTTC.

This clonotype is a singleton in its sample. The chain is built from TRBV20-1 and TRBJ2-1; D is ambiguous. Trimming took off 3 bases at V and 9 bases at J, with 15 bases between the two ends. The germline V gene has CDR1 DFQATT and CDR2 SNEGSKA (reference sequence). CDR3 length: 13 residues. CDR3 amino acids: CSARASRWSEQFF. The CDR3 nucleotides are TGCAGTGCTAGGGCTTCCAGGTGGAGTGAGCAGTTCTTC.

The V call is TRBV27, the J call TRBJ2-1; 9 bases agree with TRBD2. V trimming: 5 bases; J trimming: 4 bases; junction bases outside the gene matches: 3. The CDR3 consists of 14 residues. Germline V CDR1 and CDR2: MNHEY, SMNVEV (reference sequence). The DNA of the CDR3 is TGTGCCAGCAGTAGGCTAGCGGGGTACAATGAGCAGTTCTTC. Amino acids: CASSRLAGYNEQFF.

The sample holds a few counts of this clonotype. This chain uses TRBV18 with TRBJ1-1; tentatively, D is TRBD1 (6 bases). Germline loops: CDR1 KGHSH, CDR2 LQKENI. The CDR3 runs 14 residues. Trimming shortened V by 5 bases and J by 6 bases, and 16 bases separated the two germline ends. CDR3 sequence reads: CASSIRAGDAEAFF. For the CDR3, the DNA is TGTGCCAGCTCAATTCGCGCAGGGGACGCTGAAGCTTTCTTT.

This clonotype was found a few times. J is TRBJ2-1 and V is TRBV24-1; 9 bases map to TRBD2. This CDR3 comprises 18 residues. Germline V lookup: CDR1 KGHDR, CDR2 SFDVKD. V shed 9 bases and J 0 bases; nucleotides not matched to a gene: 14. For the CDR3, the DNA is TGTGCCACCCCCCAGACTAGCGGAAAGGCCAGCTCCTACAATGAGCAGTTCTTC. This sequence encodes CATPQTSGKASSYNEQFF.

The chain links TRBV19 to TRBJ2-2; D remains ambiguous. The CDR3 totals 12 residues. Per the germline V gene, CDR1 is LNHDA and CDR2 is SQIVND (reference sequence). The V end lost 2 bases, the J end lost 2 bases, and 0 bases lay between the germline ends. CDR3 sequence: CASSINTGELFF. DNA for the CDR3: TGTGCCAGTAGTATAAACACCGGGGAGCTGTTTTTT.

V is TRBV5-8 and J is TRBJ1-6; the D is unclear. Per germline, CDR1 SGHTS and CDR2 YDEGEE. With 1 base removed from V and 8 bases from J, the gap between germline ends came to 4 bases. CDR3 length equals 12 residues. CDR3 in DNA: TGTGCCAGCAGCTTGACGTATTCACCCCTCCACTTT. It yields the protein CASSLTYSPLHF.

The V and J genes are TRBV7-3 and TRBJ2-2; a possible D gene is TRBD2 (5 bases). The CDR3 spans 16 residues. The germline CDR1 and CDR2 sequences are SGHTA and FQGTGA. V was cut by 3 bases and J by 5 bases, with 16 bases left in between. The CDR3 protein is CASSFLTGSGTGELFF. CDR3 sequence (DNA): TGTGCCAGCAGCTTTCTCACGGGGAGCGGTACCGGGGAGCTGTTTTTT.

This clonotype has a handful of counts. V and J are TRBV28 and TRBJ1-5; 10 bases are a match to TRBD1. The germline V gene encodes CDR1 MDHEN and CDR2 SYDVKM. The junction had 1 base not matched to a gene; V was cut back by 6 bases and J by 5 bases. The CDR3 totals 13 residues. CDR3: CASRGTGDQPQHF. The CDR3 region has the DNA TGTGCCAGCAGGGGGACAGGGGATCAGCCCCAGCATTTT.

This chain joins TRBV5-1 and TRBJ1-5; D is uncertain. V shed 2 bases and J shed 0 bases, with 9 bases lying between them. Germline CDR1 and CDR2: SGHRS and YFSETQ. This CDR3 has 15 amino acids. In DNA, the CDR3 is TGCGCCAGCAGCTTAGGGCAGAATAGCAATCAGCCCCAGCATTTT. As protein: CASSLGQNSNQPQHF.

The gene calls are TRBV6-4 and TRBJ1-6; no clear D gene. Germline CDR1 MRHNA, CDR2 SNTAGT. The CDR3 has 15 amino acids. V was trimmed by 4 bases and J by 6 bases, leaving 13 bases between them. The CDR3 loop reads CASSAPPGLNSPLHF. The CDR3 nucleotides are TGTGCCAGCAGTGCCCCGCCGGGTCTTAATTCACCCCTCCACTTT.